The present TCR beta chain was sequenced within a study of CD8 T cells in Susac syndrome (dated by TCRdb to the late 2010s). Regarding the research as a whole: The study used repertoire sequencing to test whether antigen drove CD8+ T cell activation and differentiation in Susac syndrome.

Peripheral blood CD8+ and CD4+ T cells from healthy donors, Susac syndrome patients and multiple sclerosis patients were profiled using high-throughput TCR beta sequencing. Multiple sclerosis controls were treatment-naive patients with stable or active relapsing-remitting disease fulfilling revised McDonald criteria. Bulk CD8+ and CD4+ T cells were purified magnetically by negative isolation, whereas CD8+ TEMRA cells were enriched by FACS. Blood was collected in EDTA tubes and processed within 24 hours, with PBMCs isolated through density gradient centrifugation. PBMCs intended for TCR sequencing were cryopreserved in liquid nitrogen and were subsequently thawed in a 37 degrees C water bath. The sorted or isolated CD4+, CD8+ and CD8+ TEMRA cells had a purity of 90% or higher. This clonotype was recorded only once. This receptor's antigen is unknown. No base quality information exists; no much larger clone differs at one position. Evidence from a single read is weak.

On the study overall, not on this receptor specifically: The number of individuals in the TCR sequencing and HLA analysis was acknowledged as relatively small.

Via the germline V gene, CDR1 is MGHDK and CDR2 SYGVNS. The CDR3 runs 10 amino acids, cysteine and phenylalanine included. Only the CDR3 region is kept as DNA, spanning 30 bases read in frame from base 1. The junction carries 4 bases between V and J, which are trimmed by 10 bases and 1 base respectively. RNA was extracted using the RNeasy kit, and roughly 0.5 to 1 ug of the RNA was reverse transcribed with random hexamers. TCR beta CDR3 regions were amplified with the immunoSEQ multiplex PCR assay covering 54 Vbeta and 13 Jbeta segments. PCR amplification bias was corrected using a synthetic template baseline for primer optimization and computational correction. The source study handled its data this way. Reads were annotated to V, D and J genes according to IMGT and were analyzed with immunoSEQ Analyzer, with only productive sequences retained. To calculate clonality, Shannon entropy was normalized by log2 of the number of productive unique sequences and then subtracted from one. Public and private clones were assessed among the 100 most prevalent clones of each patient and control. A clone was defined as Susac-specific if it was absent from the healthy and MS cohorts, from over a thousand published viral clones and from other ImmuneACCESS disease sequences. TCRdb redid the processing of the public reads, applying fastp at Q25 and MiXCR, and retained in-frame beta chains. Each record represents a unique CDR3 protein, reported with the most common genes and DNA among its rows. The V and J calls shown here were made by TCRdb, not taken from the authors' results. Within this sample are more than 95,000 distinct CDR3 sequences, with just under 95% of them counted one time only. Approximately 0.093% of the sample is taken by the ten largest.

The chain is encoded by TRBV25-1 joined to TRBJ1-1; the D gene cannot be resolved reliably. The sequenced sample consisted of CD4+ T cells from PBMCs. The origin of this receptor is a human donor with multiple sclerosis. The CDR3 corresponds to CANPNTEAFF. DNA sequence: TGTGCCAACCCGAACACTGAAGCTTTCTTT.